A selection of T cell receptor beta chains follows, all from one sample in a study of T-cell reconstitution after alpha-beta-depleted transplantation in children. In TCRdb, the PCR reads were re-called with MiXCR into one record per CDR3 protein. Of 360,000 or so distinct CDR3 sequences in the sample, over 20% were seen once. Sequenced here: PBMCs from the stem cell graft donor, sampled from the stem cell graft. These receptor sequences come from a human donor who donated a stem cell graft to a child with acute myeloid leukemia. CDR3s include the opening cysteine and the closing phenylalanine or tryptophan. A D gene is named only where the DNA matches it firmly. Part of the rows lack a size; the others show once, few, many or a class for expanded clones.

TRBV20-1	TRBD2	many	TRBJ2-1	TGCAGTGCTAGAAGAGGAGCGGGAATAACCTACAATGAGCAGTTCTTC	CSARRGAGITYNEQFF
TRBV30	TRBD2	many	TRBJ2-1	TGTGCCTGGACGGCGGGAGCGATCTCCTACAATGAGCAGTTCTTC	CAWTAGAISYNEQFF
TRBV18	NA	NA	TRBJ2-5	TGTGCCAGCTCACAGGGAAAAGCCCAAGAGACCCAGTACTTC	CASSQGKAQETQYF
TRBV6-5	NA	many	TRBJ2-7	TGTGCCAGCAGTTACAAGGGGGAGCCAACCTACGAGCAGTACTTC	CASSYKGEPTYEQYF
TRBV27	TRBD1	NA	TRBJ2-3	TGTGCCAGCAGTCCTAAGACAGGGGGCACGACAGATACGCAGTATTTT	CASSPKTGGTTDTQYF
TRBV13	NA	few	TRBJ2-7	TGTGCCAGCAGCTTAAGACAGTTGGTGTCCTACGAGCAGTACTTC	CASSLRQLVSYEQYF
TRBV25-1	NA	NA	TRBJ2-6	TGTGCCAGCAGTTTCCAGACACTCTCTGGGGCCAACGTCCTGACTTTC	CASSFQTLSGANVLTF
TRBV6-1	NA	NA	TRBJ2-7	TGTGCCAGCAGTGAAACGAGAGGGGGCGAGCAGTACTTC	CASSETRGGEQYF
TRBV12-3/TRBV12-4	NA	NA	TRBJ1-5	TGTGCCAGCAGTTTGCCGGCAGGGCCGCATAGCAATCAGCCCCAGCATTTT	CASSLPAGPHSNQPQHF
TRBV12-3/TRBV12-4	NA	few	TRBJ2-2	TGTGCCAGCAGTCCAAAGGGTGGCCTAACCGGGGAGCTGTTTTTT	CASSPKGGLTGELFF
TRBV20-1	TRBD2	few	TRBJ2-7	TGCAGTGGCGGGGGATACAAGCCCTACGAGCAGTACTTC	CSGGGYKPYEQYF
TRBV6-1	TRBD1	many	TRBJ1-5	TGTGCCAGCAGTGGGGACAGCACGAATCAGCCCCAGCATTTT	CASSGDSTNQPQHF
TRBV28	NA	few	TRBJ2-7	TGTGCCAGCAGTTTCCCCAGGTCTGTGACTAGAGTTTACGAGCAGTACTTC	CASSFPRSVTRVYEQYF